The 13 T cell receptor beta chains given below trace back to one sample, sequenced in a study of T cell responses to AZD1222 COVID-19 vaccine. Sequencing was performed with immunoSEQ multiplex PCR; in TCRdb, only in-frame clones are kept and a portion is missing. In the table there are some 140,000 clones, roughly 82% of which are singletons. The sample consisted of peripheral blood, taken on day 0 of AZD1222 vaccination. These receptors were obtained from an adult in good health.

This clone was observed a few times. The V call is TRBV7-9, the J call TRBJ2-5; perhaps TRBD1 as D (6 bases). This CDR3 has 11 amino acids. Trimming removed 5 bases from V and 5 bases from J, with 6 bases in between. The germline V gene has CDR1 SEHNR and CDR2 FQNEAQ (reference sequence). This CDR3 is CASSQGETQYF. DNA for the CDR3: TGTGCCAGCAGCCAGGGGGAGACCCAGTACTTC. Filled out from reference TRBV7-9 and TRBJ2-5, the complete variable domain reads DTGVSQNPRHKITKRGQNVTFRCDPISEHNRLYWYRQTLGQGPEFLTYFQNEAQLEKSRLLSDRFSAERPKGSFSTLEIQRTEQGDSAMYLCASSQGETQYFGPGTRLLVL.

The rearrangement uses TRBV5-1 and TRBJ2-3; weak D call: TRBD2 (6 bases). V shed 1 base and J shed 6 bases, with 18 bases lying between them. The germline gives CDR1 SGHRS, CDR2 YFSETQ. The CDR3 runs to 16 residues. The CDR3 DNA sequence: TGCGCCAGCAGCTTGAGCGGGCCCCGAGGATTTGATACGCAGTATTTT. Amino acid sequence: CASSLSGPRGFDTQYF.

The chain joins TRBV3-1 (or the pseudogene TRBV3-2) to TRBJ1-5; tentatively, D is TRBD1 (5 bases). With 4 bases removed from V and 1 base from J, the gap between germline ends came to 8 bases. This CDR3 comprises 14 residues. Germline CDR1 is LGHDT and CDR2 is YNNKEL (reference sequence). CDR3: CASSPDNSNQPQHF. DNA for the CDR3: TGTGCCAGCAGCCCGGACAACAGCAATCAGCCCCAGCATTTT.

V is TRBV6-5 and J is TRBJ2-2; D gene ambiguous. The V gene lost 9 bases and the J gene lost 1 base, with 9 bases spanning the gap. CDR1 is MNHEY, CDR2 SVGAGI, per germline. This CDR3 has 13 amino acids. Written as DNA, the CDR3 is TGTGCCAGTCTCTCAGTGAACACCGGGGAGCTGTTTTTT. It is translated as CASLSVNTGELFF.

The chain combines TRBV28 with TRBJ1-2; a weak D match, TRBD1 (6 bases). V dropped 2 bases and J dropped 3 bases, with 10 bases sitting between them. Per the germline V gene, CDR1 is MDHEN and CDR2 is SYDVKM. The CDR3 extends over 14 amino acids. The chain's CDR3 is CASSLVAGDYGYTF. The CDR3 coding sequence is TGTGCCAGCAGTTTAGTTGCAGGGGACTATGGCTACACCTTC.

This clone was seen only once. The chain combines TRBV5-1 with TRBJ1-1, with D maybe TRBD1 (6 bases). Deletions cut 4 bases from V and 0 bases from J, with 13 bases between. Germline lookup yields CDR1 SGHRS and CDR2 YFSETQ. CDR3 length: 15 amino acids. CDR3 in amino acids: CASSPGQKLNTEAFF. CDR3 nucleotide sequence: TGCGCCAGCAGCCCAGGACAGAAGCTGAACACTGAAGCTTTCTTT. Full variable domain (missing parts from reference TRBV5-1 and TRBJ1-1): KAGVTQTPRYLIKTRGQQVTLSCSPISGHRSVSWYQQTPGQGLQFLFEYFSETQRNKGNFPGRFSGRQFSNSRSEMNVSTLELGDSALYLCASSPGQKLNTEAFFGQGTRLTVV.

The chain is built from TRBV28 and TRBJ2-7; the match to TRBD1 covers 7 bases. J lost 1 base, V lost 7 bases, and 10 bases had no gene match. CDR1 MDHEN and CDR2 SYDVKM come from the germline V gene. This CDR3 has 15 amino acids. DNA for the CDR3: TGTGCCAGCACCCCTGGTGGGACAGCTTCCTACGAGCAGTACTTC. This sequence encodes CASTPGGTASYEQYF.

CDR3 sequence: CATSDTGAGNEQFF. CDR3 coding DNA: TGTGCCACCAGTGATACAGGGGCGGGCAATGAGCAGTTCTTC. The J gene is TRBJ2-1, the V gene TRBV24-1; 7 bases match TRBD1. This CDR3 region has 14 residues. In germline, CDR1 is KGHDR, CDR2 SFDVKD. Trimming removed 3 bases from V and 6 bases from J; junction bases left unmatched: 4.

V usage is TRBV24-1 and J usage is TRBJ2-3; D gene ambiguous. Trimming stripped 2 bases from V and 8 bases from J, with 4 bases between. The CDR3 has 11 residues. The V gene's germline CDR1 is KGHDR and CDR2 SFDVKD. The CDR3 reads CATSDWRTQYF. In DNA, the CDR3 is TGTGCCACCAGTGATTGGCGTACGCAGTATTTT.

This sequence joins TRBV6-5 and TRBJ2-5, with a weak D call TRBD2 (5 bases). Germline V gene sequence: CDR1 MNHEY, CDR2 SVGAGI. The CDR3 runs to 12 residues. Between the trimmed V and J ends, which lost 7 bases and 2 bases, there was a span of 8 bases. The CDR3: CASIGGQETQYF. CDR3 sequence (DNA): TGTGCCAGCATAGGAGGACAAGAGACCCAGTACTTC.

The V gene is TRBV5-1, the J gene TRBJ1-5; 9 bases are a match to TRBD1. CDR3 size: 15 residues. Germline CDR1 and CDR2: SGHRS and YFSETQ. V shed 7 bases, J shed 4 bases, and the junction held 9 bases outside the gene matches. CDR3 loop: CASALDRGMNQPQHF. The CDR3 nucleotides read TGCGCCAGCGCCTTGGACAGGGGAATGAATCAGCCCCAGCATTTT.

The V gene is TRBV6-6, the J gene TRBJ1-6, with 10 bases fitting TRBD1. The CDR3 has 19 amino acids. From germline, CDR1 is MNHNY and CDR2 SVGAGI (reference sequence). V shed 6 bases and J 0 bases; nucleotides not matched to a gene: 11. The CDR3 nucleotides are TGTGCCAGCAGCTGGGACAGGGGAGCTAGGAGCTCCTATAATTCACCCCTCCACTTT. Protein sequence: CASSWDRGARSSYNSPLHF.

The rearrangement uses TRBV7-9 and TRBJ1-2, with TRBD1 matching over 11 bases. J gave up 4 bases and V 5 bases, and 6 bases lay outside the gene matches. The CDR3 is 15 amino acids. Germline V lookup: CDR1 SEHNR, CDR2 FQNEAQ (reference sequence). CDR3 nucleotides: TGTGCCAGCAGCCCGGACAGGGGGCGGAGCTATGGCTACACCTTC. Protein product: CASSPDRGRSYGYTF. The whole variable domain, filled in from reference TRBV7-9 and TRBJ1-2, reads DTGVSQNPRHKITKRGQNVTFRCDPISEHNRLYWYRQTLGQGPEFLTYFQNEAQLEKSRLLSDRFSAERPKGSFSTLEIQRTEQGDSAMYLCASSPDRGRSYGYTFGSGTRLTVV.